Listed below are T cell receptor beta chains from one sample, sequenced in a study of OX40 agonist ivuxolimab in advanced cancers. Sequencing was performed with immunoSEQ multiplex PCR; in TCRdb, only in-frame clones are kept and a portion is missing. The data show around 130,000 clones, just under 95% seen once. The sequenced sample was CD4+ or CD8+ T cells sorted from blood, obtained in a trial of the OX40 agonist ivuxolimab. These receptors were collected from an adult with an advanced solid tumor such as melanoma, head and neck, liver or kidney cancer. Both conserved end residues are part of each CDR3. Each record gives: V gene, clone size, D gene, CDR3 length, J gene, CDR3 DNA, CDR3 protein. D genes are given only for firm matches. Not all rows give a size; the values are once, few, many and, for expanded clones, a class.

>TRBV2|once|NA|15|TRBJ1-4
TGTGCCAGCAGTGGTGTAAGGACAACTAATGAAAAACTGTTTTTT
CASSGVRTTNEKLFF
>TRBV13|NA|NA|16|TRBJ2-6
TGTGCCAGCAGCTTAGGAAAGGGGACTGGGGCCAACGTCCTGACTTTC
CASSLGKGTGANVLTF
>TRBV5-1|NA|TRBD2|16|TRBJ2-5
TGCGCCAGCAGCTTGGGGCTAGCGGGGGGGCCGGAGACCCAGTACTTC
CASSLGLAGGPETQYF
>TRBV9|NA|TRBD2|15|TRBJ2-1
TGTGCCAGCAGCGTACTAGCGGGATCCTACAATGAGCAGTTCTTC
CASSVLAGSYNEQFF
>TRBV30|once|TRBD2|12|TRBJ2-1
TGTGCCTGGACCGGGGGGGCCAATGAGCAGTTCTTC
CAWTGGANEQFF
>TRBV6-5|NA|NA|14|TRBJ2-7
TGTGCCAGCAGTTACTCAGCAGGGCCCTACGAGCAGTACTTC
CASSYSAGPYEQYF
>TRBV7-9|NA|TRBD2|15|TRBJ2-1
TGTGCCAGCAGCTTATTCCTAGCGGGAGTCAATGAGCAGTTCTTC
CASSLFLAGVNEQFF
>TRBV7-2|once|NA|18|TRBJ2-1
TGTGCCAGCAGCTTAGGGGTGTGGGCAACTAGCTCCTACAATGAGCAGTTCTTC
CASSLGVWATSSYNEQFF
>TRBV5-1|NA|NA|17|TRBJ2-1
TGCGCCAGCAGCTTAGGGTCGATCCGGGGCCTTTACAATGAGCAGTTCTTC
CASSLGSIRGLYNEQFF
>TRBV4-2|NA|TRBD2|16|TRBJ2-7
TGTGCCAGCAGCATATCAAAGGGACTAGAGTCCTACGAGCAGTACTTC
CASSISKGLESYEQYF
>TRBV30|NA|NA|14|TRBJ2-2
TGTGCCTGGAGTGGTCAGAGGTACACCGGGGAGCTGTTTTTT
CAWSGQRYTGELFF
>TRBV7-3|NA|TRBD2|14|TRBJ2-7
TGTGCCAGCAGTCTAGCGGGAGAAGGCGACGAGCAGTACTTC
CASSLAGEGDEQYF
>TRBV19|NA|TRBD1|13|TRBJ2-7
TGTGCCAGTAGTATCGACAGGGGCTACGAGCAGTACTTC
CASSIDRGYEQYF
>TRBV20-1|NA|NA|11|TRBJ1-1
TGCAGTGCTAATCCCCGGGAAGAAGCTTTCTTT
CSANPREEAFF
>TRBV28|NA|TRBD1|13|TRBJ1-1
TGTGCCAGCAGGACAGGGGCCAACACTGAAGCTTTCTTT
CASRTGANTEAFF
>TRBV30|NA|NA|13|TRBJ2-3
TGTGCCTGGCAGGGGTCGGGCACAGATACGCAGTATTTT
CAWQGSGTDTQYF
>TRBV7-3|NA|TRBD1|15|TRBJ2-1
TGTGCCAGCAGCCCTCTTGGGACAGGGTACAATGAGCAGTTCTTC
CASSPLGTGYNEQFF
>TRBV2|NA|NA|16|TRBJ2-5
TGTGCCAGCATGCCCTGGGGGGGCAGGGGATTAGAGACCCAGTACTTC
CASMPWGGRGLETQYF
>TRBV5-5|NA|NA|14|TRBJ1-6
TGTGCCAGCAGCTTCGGGGCCGACAATTCACCCCTCCACTTT
CASSFGADNSPLHF
>TRBV7-8|NA|NA|14|TRBJ1-2
TGTGCCAGCAGCTTAGCGGGCGGGGCTACTGGCTACACCTTC
CASSLAGGATGYTF
>TRBV18|NA|TRBD2|17|TRBJ2-3
TGTGCCAGCTCACCTCAGACTAGCGGGGTTAGCACAGATACGCAGTATTTT
CASSPQTSGVSTDTQYF
>TRBV6-1|NA|NA|13|TRBJ1-1
TGTGCCAGCAGTTATCTGTCCGTCGGTGAAGCTTTCTTT
CASSYLSVGEAFF
>TRBV30|NA|NA|14|TRBJ1-4
TGTGCCTGGAGCACGGGACCACCAGATGAAAAACTGTTTTTT
CAWSTGPPDEKLFF
>TRBV2|once|TRBD1|13|TRBJ1-2
TGTGCCAGCAGCGCAGGGGGCAACTATGGCTACACCTTC
CASSAGGNYGYTF
>TRBV2|NA|TRBD1|15|TRBJ2-1
TGTGCCAGCAGTGATCGGCAGGGGGCGGGAAATGAGCAGTTCTTC
CASSDRQGAGNEQFF
>TRBV18|once|NA|14|TRBJ1-4
TGTGCCAGCTCCCCGCCGGAGAGCGGTGAAAAACTGTTTTTT
CASSPPESGEKLFF
>TRBV18|NA|TRBD1|16|TRBJ1-4
TGTGCCAGCTCATCGACAGGGTCTCAGTTCGGTGAAAAACTGTTTTTT
CASSSTGSQFGEKLFF
>TRBV2|NA|TRBD1|13|TRBJ1-6
TGTGCCACTCTAAGACAGGGGGCTTCACCCCTCCACTTT
CATLRQGASPLHF
>TRBV28|NA|NA|16|TRBJ2-7
TGTGCCAGCAGTTTATCCAGGGACTGGGGCAATCACGAGCAGTACTTC
CASSLSRDWGNHEQYF
>TRBV6-5|NA|NA|14|TRBJ1-2
TGTGCCAGCAGTTACGTCGGCCCTTCCCCGGGCTACACCTTC
CASSYVGPSPGYTF
>TRBV18|NA|TRBD1|13|TRBJ1-1
TGTGCCAGCTCACCAAAAGGACAGGGAGCAGCTTTCTTT
CASSPKGQGAAFF
>TRBV30|NA|NA|12|TRBJ2-7
TGTGCCTGGAGTGTACATGGCTACGAGCAGTACTTC
CAWSVHGYEQYF
>TRBV14|NA|NA|13|TRBJ2-7
TGTGCCAGCAGCCACTACACTTCCTACGAGCAGTACTTC
CASSHYTSYEQYF
>TRBV10-3|NA|NA|15|TRBJ2-7
TGTGCCATCAGGGGGGCGGAGGAGGGCTCCTACGAGCAGTACTTC
CAIRGAEEGSYEQYF
>TRBV27|NA|NA|13|TRBJ2-7
TGTGCCAGCAGTCCGAACAGGGACTACGAGCAGTACTTC
CASSPNRDYEQYF
>TRBV7-2|NA|TRBD1|14|TRBJ2-7
TGTGCCAGCAGCCCGACCGGACAGGGGATCGAGCAGTACTTC
CASSPTGQGIEQYF
>TRBV7-3|NA|NA|12|TRBJ2-1
TGTGCCAGCAGCTCCACAGGCCATGAGCAGTTCTTC
CASSSTGHEQFF
>TRBV18|NA|NA|16|TRBJ1-2
TGTGCCAGCTCACCAATTCAAGGAGAGATTAACTATGGCTACACCTTC
CASSPIQGEINYGYTF
>TRBV28|NA|TRBD2|18|TRBJ2-1
TGTGCCAGCAGTTTACTGCTAGCGGGAGGGCTACGCAACAATGAGCAGTTCTTC
CASSLLLAGGLRNNEQFF
>TRBV9|once|NA|16|TRBJ1-2
TGTGCCAGCAGCCTAAGGGCGACAGGACTTAACTATGGCTACACCTTC
CASSLRATGLNYGYTF
>TRBV30|NA|NA|14|TRBJ1-1
TGTGCCTGGATTCGGCGGCACCGGGACACTGAAGCTTTCTTT
CAWIRRHRDTEAFF
>TRBV20-1|NA|NA|11|TRBJ2-7
TGCAGTGCCATCGGGGGTCAGGAGCAGTACTTC
CSAIGGQEQYF
>TRBV7-8|NA|NA|15|TRBJ1-6
TGTGCCAGCAGAGGACAGAGCTCCTATAATTCACCCCTCCACTTT
CASRGQSSYNSPLHF